This T cell receptor beta chain was recorded in a study of T cell repertoires in cytomegalovirus infection. About the research overall: CMV epitopes, recently identified HLA-C-restricted and well-studied HLA-B-restricted, were used. Through public TCR beta signatures, both CMV infection and matching HLA type were indicated. Notes on the study in general: CMV-specific TCR beta clonotypes restricted by HLA-C dominated the ex vivo response. Carriage of CMV together with the relevant HLA was identifiable through cumulative public TCR beta family frequency.

Germline V gene data show CDR1 as SEHNR and CDR2 as FQNEAQ (reference sequence). The CDR3 sequence is 13 residues long. The V end lost 5 bases, the J end lost 10 bases, and 15 bases lay between the germline ends. This clonotype was detected ten times or more. Its antigen remains unknown. TCRdb processed the reads anew with MiXCR; each CDR3 protein has one entry. The data show about 900,000 distinct CDR3 sequences, roughly 31% seen once. The clonotype comes from a human donor in good health (CMV status not recorded). Some clones in this sample may be carry-over from other donors' samples. The sequencing used cultured CD8+ T cells from PBMCs, collected from culture after CMV antigen stimulation. The chain employs TRBV7-9 and TRBJ2-1; D is perhaps TRBD2 (5 bases). As DNA, the CDR3 is TGTGCCAGCAGCCCTCCCTGGACGGGGGAGCAGTTCTTC. It encodes CASSPPWTGEQFF.